This T cell receptor (beta chain) was identified in a study of T-cell reconstitution after alpha-beta-depleted transplantation in children. A note on this clonotype: The target antigen is unknown.

Broader study findings: A year had passed since transplant, and T-cell counts and diversity by then came mostly from newly produced T cells. Expanded clones from the graft, numbering several hundred, reportedly supplied alpha-beta T cells about two months after transplant.

Unique molecular identifiers were used to barcode this TCRbeta library. TCRdb passed the PCR reads through MiXCR, listing each CDR3 protein once. The sample holds 540,000 or so distinct CDR3 sequences, about 23% seen once. The CDR3 loop spans 12 amino acids. The ends were cut back, 5 bases at V and 14 bases at J, with 16 bases in the middle. Germline CDR1 is SEHNR and CDR2 is FQNEAQ (reference sequence). This chain links TRBV7-9 with TRBJ2-1; D could derive from TRBD1 or TRBD2 (7 bases each). Material: PBMCs, mostly from graft donor cells, obtained 360 days after TCRalphabeta/CD19-depleted stem cell transplant. The sequence came from a boy in the first two years of life who had a stem cell transplant for acute myeloid leukemia, so the T cells may come from the graft donor. The CDR3 loop is CASSLGGGGKFF. The CDR3 nucleotides read TGTGCCAGCAGCCTAGGGGGCGGGGGTAAGTTCTTC.